These T cell receptor beta chains were read from a single sample in a study of T-cell reconstitution after alpha-beta-depleted transplantation in children. TCRdb redid the calling of the PCR reads with MiXCR, one entry per CDR3 protein. The repertoire consists of a few hundred thousand distinct CDR3 sequences, with more than 7.5% occurring once and the leading ten covering about 4.8%. The source material was PBMCs from the stem cell graft donor, sampled from the stem cell graft. Every receptor here comes from a human donor who donated a stem cell graft to a child with SCID. CDR3s include the opening cysteine and the closing phenylalanine or tryptophan. A D gene is named only where the DNA matches it firmly. The listing skips clone size in some rows; elsewhere it reads once, few, many or a size class.

d_call	v_call	clone_size	j_call	cdr3_nt	cdr3_aa
TRBD1	TRBV12-3/TRBV12-4	many	TRBJ2-4	TGTGCCAGCAGTGAGTGGACAGGCCCCTTAGCCAAAAACATTCAGTACTTC	CASSEWTGPLAKNIQYF
TRBD2	TRBV6-2/TRBV6-3	many	TRBJ2-1	TGTGCCAGCAGCATAAACCGACTAGCGGGGGGCCCCTCCTACAATGAGCAGTTCTTC	CASSINRLAGGPSYNEQFF
-	TRBV29-1	many	TRBJ2-2	TGCAGCGTTGGCCGGTTGGGCACCGGGGAGCTGTTTTTT	CSVGRLGTGELFF
-	TRBV7-2	-	TRBJ1-5	TGTGCCAGCAGCTTACGGGGGGCCCATCAGCCCCAGCATTTT	CASSLRGAHQPQHF
-	TRBV30	-	TRBJ2-5	TGTGCCTGGAGTGCCAGAAAAGAGACCCAGTACTTC	CAWSARKETQYF
TRBD1	TRBV29-1	many	TRBJ2-2	TGCAGCGTCAGGGGGCTAGTGGCCGGGGAGCTGTTTTTT	CSVRGLVAGELFF
TRBD1	TRBV10-3	many	TRBJ1-2	TGTGCCATCAGCCAGGGGGCAGGATATGGCTACACCTTC	CAISQGAGYGYTF
TRBD2	TRBV15	many	TRBJ2-7	TGTGCCACCAGCAGAGTGGTAGCGGGGGGGCCGTACGAGCAGTACTTC	CATSRVVAGGPYEQYF
-	TRBV12-3/TRBV12-4	-	TRBJ1-3	TGTGCCAGCACCCCCGATCGGGGCTCTGGAAACACCATATATTTT	CASTPDRGSGNTIYF
TRBD1	TRBV12-3/TRBV12-4	many	TRBJ1-2	TGTGCCAGCAGCGGGACAGCAGATGGCTACACCTTC	CASSGTADGYTF
-	TRBV9	many	TRBJ1-6	TGTGCCAGCAGCGTAGGGTCTAATTCACCCCTCCACTTT	CASSVGSNSPLHF
-	TRBV5-1	many	TRBJ1-1	TGCGCCAGCTTCAGGGGCGACATGAACACTGAAGCTTTCTTT	CASFRGDMNTEAFF
-	TRBV20-1	many	TRBJ1-1	TGCAGTGCTTCCCCGACAGTCGCGATCACTGAAGCTTTCTTT	CSASPTVAITEAFF
TRBD1	TRBV6-1	many	TRBJ1-6	TGTGCCAGCAGTACCGGGACAGGCGGCTTCCCCCTCCACTTT	CASSTGTGGFPLHF
TRBD1	TRBV18	-	TRBJ2-7	TGTGCCAGCTCACCACGACAGGGAGTCGACTACGAGCAGTACTTC	CASSPRQGVDYEQYF
TRBD1	TRBV5-1	many	TRBJ1-3	TGCGCCAGCAGCTTTGGGACAGGGCTAACCGGAAACACCATATATTTT	CASSFGTGLTGNTIYF
TRBD2	TRBV7-9	-	TRBJ2-3	TGTGCCAGCAGCACCACTAGCGGCCCAGATACGCAGTATTTT	CASSTTSGPDTQYF
-	TRBV5-6	many	TRBJ1-1	TGTGCCAGCAGCTCCCCGGGGTCCTATGAAGCTTTCTTT	CASSSPGSYEAFF
TRBD2	TRBV5-1	many	TRBJ2-5	TGCGCCAGCAGTCGCGGACTAGCGGGGGGCCTGGGATATGAAGAGACCCAGTACTTC	CASSRGLAGGLGYEETQYF
TRBD2	TRBV7-7	many	TRBJ2-5	TGTGCCAGCAGCTTATCGACTAGCGGGGAAGAGACCCAGTACTTC	CASSLSTSGEETQYF
-	TRBV20-1	many	TRBJ2-5	TGCAGTGCCAGAGGCGGTGGTTTCGGGACCCAGTACTTC	CSARGGGFGTQYF
TRBD1	TRBV30	-	TRBJ2-6	TGTGCCTGGACAGGGGGCTCGGGGGCCAACGTCCTGACTTTC	CAWTGGSGANVLTF